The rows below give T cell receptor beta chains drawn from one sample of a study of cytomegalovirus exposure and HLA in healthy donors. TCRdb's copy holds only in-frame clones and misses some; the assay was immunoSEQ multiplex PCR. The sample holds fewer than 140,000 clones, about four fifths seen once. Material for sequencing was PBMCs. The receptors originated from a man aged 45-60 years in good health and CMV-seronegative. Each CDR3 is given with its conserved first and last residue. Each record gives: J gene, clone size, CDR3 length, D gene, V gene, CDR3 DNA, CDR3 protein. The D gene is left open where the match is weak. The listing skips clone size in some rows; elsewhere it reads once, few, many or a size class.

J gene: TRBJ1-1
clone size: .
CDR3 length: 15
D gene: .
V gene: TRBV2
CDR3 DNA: TGTGCCAGCAGGGACCTGGGGGGGGTTAGCACTGAAGCTTTCTTT
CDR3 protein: CASRDLGGVSTEAFF

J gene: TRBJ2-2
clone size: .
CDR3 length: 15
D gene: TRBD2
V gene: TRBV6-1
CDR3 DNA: TGTGCCAGCACCCCAGCGGGGGGTATCGTCGGGGAGCCGTTTTTT
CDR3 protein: CASTPAGGIVGEPFF

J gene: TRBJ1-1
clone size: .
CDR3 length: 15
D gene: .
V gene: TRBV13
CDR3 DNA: TGTGCCAGCAGTGTCTCAGCACTCAGAGGTACTGAAGCTTTCTTT
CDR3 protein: CASSVSALRGTEAFF

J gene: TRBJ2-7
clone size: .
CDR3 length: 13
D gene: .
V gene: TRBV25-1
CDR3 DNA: TGTGCCAGCAGTGAATCGGTATTCCTTCAGCAGTACTTC
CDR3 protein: CASSESVFLQQYF

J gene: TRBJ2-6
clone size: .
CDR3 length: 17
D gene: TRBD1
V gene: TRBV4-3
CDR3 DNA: TGCGCCAGCAGCCGCGGACAGGCCCACTCTGGGGCCAACGTCCTGACTTTC
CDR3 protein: CASSRGQAHSGANVLTF

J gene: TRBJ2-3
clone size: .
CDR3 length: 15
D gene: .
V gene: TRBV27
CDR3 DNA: TGTGCCAGCAGACCATCCGACTGGTTCACAGATACGCAGTATTTT
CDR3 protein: CASRPSDWFTDTQYF

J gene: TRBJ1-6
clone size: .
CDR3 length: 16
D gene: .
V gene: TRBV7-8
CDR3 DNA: TGTGCCAGCAGCTTAGTCAACCGCGGGGGAGGCTCACCCCTCCACTTT
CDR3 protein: CASSLVNRGGGSPLHF

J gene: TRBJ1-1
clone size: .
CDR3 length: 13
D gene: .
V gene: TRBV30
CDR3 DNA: TGTACCTGGACGACGGGGGTCGACACTGAAGCTTTCTTT
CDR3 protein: CTWTTGVDTEAFF

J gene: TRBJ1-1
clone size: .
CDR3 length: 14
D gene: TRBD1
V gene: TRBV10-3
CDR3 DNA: TGTGCCATCAGTGCCGGACAGGGCGGCACTGAAGCTTTCTTT
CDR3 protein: CAISAGQGGTEAFF

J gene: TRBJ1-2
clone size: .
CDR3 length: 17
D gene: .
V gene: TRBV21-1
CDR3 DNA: TGTGCCAGCAGCAAAGCGCCCCCGGGCGGGGCTGTCCATGGCTACACCTTC
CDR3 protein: CASSKAPPGGAVHGYTF

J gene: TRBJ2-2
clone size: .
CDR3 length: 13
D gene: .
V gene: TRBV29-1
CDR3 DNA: TGCAGCGTCGCTGTCACAGGGTCCGGGGAGCTGTTTTTT
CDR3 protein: CSVAVTGSGELFF

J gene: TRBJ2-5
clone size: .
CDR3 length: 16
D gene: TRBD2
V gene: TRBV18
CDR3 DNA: TGTGCCAGCTCACTAACGACTAGCGGGGGGAAAGAGACCCAGTACTTC
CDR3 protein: CASSLTTSGGKETQYF

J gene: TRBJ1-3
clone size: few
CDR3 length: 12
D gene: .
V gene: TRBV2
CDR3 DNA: TGTGCCAGCAGCCTCAGGGGAAACACCATATATTTT
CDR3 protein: CASSLRGNTIYF

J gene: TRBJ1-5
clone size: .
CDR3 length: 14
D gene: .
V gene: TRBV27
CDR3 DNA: TGTGCCAGCAGGGACATTTCTAGCAATCAGCCCCAGCATTTT
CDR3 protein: CASRDISSNQPQHF

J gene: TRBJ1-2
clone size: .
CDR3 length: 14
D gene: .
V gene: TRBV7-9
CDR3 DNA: TGTGCCAGCAGCTTAGGCGGCGGGGGGAATGGCTACACCTTC
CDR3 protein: CASSLGGGGNGYTF

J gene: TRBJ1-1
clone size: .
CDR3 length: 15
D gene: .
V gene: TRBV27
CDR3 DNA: TGTGCCAGCAGTTACCGCAGGGCCTCGAACACTGAAGCTTTCTTT
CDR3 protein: CASSYRRASNTEAFF

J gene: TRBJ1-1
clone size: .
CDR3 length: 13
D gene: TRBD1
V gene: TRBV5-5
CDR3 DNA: TGTGCCAGCAGCTATGACAGGGACGCTGAAGCTTTCTTT
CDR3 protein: CASSYDRDAEAFF

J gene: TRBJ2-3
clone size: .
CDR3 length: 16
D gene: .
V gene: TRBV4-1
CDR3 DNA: TGCGCCAGCAGCCACCCCGCACTTGACAATTCAGATACGCAGTATTTT
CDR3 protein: CASSHPALDNSDTQYF

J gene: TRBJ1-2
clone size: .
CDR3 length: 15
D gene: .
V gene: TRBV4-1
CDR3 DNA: TGCGCCAGCAGCCGAGGGGTGGTGGGGGCCTTTGGCTACACCTTC
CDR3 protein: CASSRGVVGAFGYTF

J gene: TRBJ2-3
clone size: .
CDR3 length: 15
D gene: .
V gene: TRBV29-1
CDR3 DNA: TGCAGCGTTGAAGATACAGGAAGTAGCACAGATACGCAGTATTTT
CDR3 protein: CSVEDTGSSTDTQYF

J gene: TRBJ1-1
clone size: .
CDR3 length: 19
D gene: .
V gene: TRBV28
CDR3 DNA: TGTGCCAGCAGTTTAATGAGGATGTCGATCCCTCTGCTTAACACTGAAGCTTTCTTT
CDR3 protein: CASSLMRMSIPLLNTEAFF

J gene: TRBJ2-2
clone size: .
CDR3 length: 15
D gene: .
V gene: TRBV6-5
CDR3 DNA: TGTGCCAGCAGAGAGCCGGGACAGAACACCGGGGAGCTGTTTTTT
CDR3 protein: CASREPGQNTGELFF

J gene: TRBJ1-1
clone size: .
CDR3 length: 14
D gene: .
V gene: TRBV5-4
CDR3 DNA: TGTGCCAGCACCCCATTGCGGGGGAACACTGAAGCTTTCTTT
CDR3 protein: CASTPLRGNTEAFF

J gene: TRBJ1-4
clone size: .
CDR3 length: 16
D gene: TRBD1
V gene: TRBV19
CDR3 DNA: TGTGCCAGTAGTAGCCGACAGGGAGCAACTAATGAAAAACTGTTTTTT
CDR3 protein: CASSSRQGATNEKLFF

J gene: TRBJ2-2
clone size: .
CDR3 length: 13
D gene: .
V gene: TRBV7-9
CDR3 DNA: TGTGCCAGCAGCTTCAAAACTTCCGGGGAGCTGTTTTTT
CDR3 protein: CASSFKTSGELFF

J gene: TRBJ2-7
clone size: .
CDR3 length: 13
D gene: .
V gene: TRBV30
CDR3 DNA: TGTGCCTGGAGTGAGGACCGAGGGTACGAGCAGTACTTC
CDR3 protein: CAWSEDRGYEQYF

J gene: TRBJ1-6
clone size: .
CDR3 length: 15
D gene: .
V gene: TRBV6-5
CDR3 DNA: TGTGCCAGCATCAAGGCCGGAGCTTATAATTCACCCCTCCACTTT
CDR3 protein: CASIKAGAYNSPLHF

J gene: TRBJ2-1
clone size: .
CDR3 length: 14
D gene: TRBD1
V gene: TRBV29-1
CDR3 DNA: TGCAGCGTGAAAGGGACAGTTACATACAATGAGCAGTTCTTC
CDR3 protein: CSVKGTVTYNEQFF

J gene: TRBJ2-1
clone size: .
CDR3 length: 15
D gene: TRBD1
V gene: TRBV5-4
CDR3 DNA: TGTGCCAGCAGCGAACCGGGACAGGGCTACAATGAGCAGTTCTTC
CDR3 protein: CASSEPGQGYNEQFF

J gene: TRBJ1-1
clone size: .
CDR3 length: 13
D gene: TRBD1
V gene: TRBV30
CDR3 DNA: TGTGCCTGGAGTGGGACAGGGAACACTGAAGCTTTCTTT
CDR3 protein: CAWSGTGNTEAFF

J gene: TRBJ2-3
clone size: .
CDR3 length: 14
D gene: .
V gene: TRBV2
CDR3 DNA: TGTGCCAGCATCCCCCAGGTATTCACAGATACGCAGTATTTT
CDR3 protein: CASIPQVFTDTQYF

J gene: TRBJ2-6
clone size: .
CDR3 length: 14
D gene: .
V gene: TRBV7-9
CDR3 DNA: TGTGCCAGCAGTCGTAACTCTGGGGCCAACGTCCTGACTTTC
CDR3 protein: CASSRNSGANVLTF

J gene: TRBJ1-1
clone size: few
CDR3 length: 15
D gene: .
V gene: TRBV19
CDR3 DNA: TGTGCCAGTAGTCCAAGCCCTCCTGCTAACACTGAAGCTTTCTTT
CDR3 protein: CASSPSPPANTEAFF

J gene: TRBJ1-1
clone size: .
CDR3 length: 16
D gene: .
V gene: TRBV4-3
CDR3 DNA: TGCGCCAGCAGCCAAGATCTAACTACAGGGTACACTGAAGCTTTCTTT
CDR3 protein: CASSQDLTTGYTEAFF

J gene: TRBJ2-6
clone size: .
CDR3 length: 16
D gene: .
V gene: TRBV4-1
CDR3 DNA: TGCGCCAGCAGCCAAGATTGGCAGGGTGGGGCCAACGTCCTGACTTTC
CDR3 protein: CASSQDWQGGANVLTF

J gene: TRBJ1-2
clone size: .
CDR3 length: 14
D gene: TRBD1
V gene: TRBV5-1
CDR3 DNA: TGCGCCAGCAGCTCCCCCGGGACAGGCCCGGCCTACACCTTC
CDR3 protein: CASSSPGTGPAYTF

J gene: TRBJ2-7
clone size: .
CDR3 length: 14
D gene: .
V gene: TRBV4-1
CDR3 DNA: TGCGCCAGCAGCCAGACGCAGGGGAGCGACGAGCAGTACTTC
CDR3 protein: CASSQTQGSDEQYF

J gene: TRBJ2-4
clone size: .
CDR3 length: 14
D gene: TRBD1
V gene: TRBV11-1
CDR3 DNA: TGTGCCAGCTCAGAGGGGGCCGTCAAAAACATTCAGTACTTC
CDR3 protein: CASSEGAVKNIQYF

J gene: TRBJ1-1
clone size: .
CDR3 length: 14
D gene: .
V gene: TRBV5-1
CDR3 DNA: TGCGCCAGCAGCTCTCAGGCCCAGAGCACTGAAGCTTTCTTT
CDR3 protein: CASSSQAQSTEAFF

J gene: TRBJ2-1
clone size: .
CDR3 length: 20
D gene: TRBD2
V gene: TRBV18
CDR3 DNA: TGTGCCAGCTCACCACTTCGGACTAGCGGGGGGCCGAGCTCCTACAATGAGCAGTTCTTC
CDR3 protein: CASSPLRTSGGPSSYNEQFF

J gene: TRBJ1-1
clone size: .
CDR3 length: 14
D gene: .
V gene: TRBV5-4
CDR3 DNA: TGTGCCAGCAGCTTGGTGTCGGGGAACACTGAAGCTTTCTTT
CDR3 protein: CASSLVSGNTEAFF